Below, 2 T cell receptor beta chains from the same sample are listed, as sequenced in a study of metastatic and nonmetastatic thyroid tumors. Using MiXCR, TCRdb reanalyzed the PCR reads. Of around 53,000 clones in the sample, approximately 15% were seen once. All patients reached thyroid surgery having received no treatment beforehand. Input material: blood. The receptors were gathered from a female donor with papillary thyroid cancer or a benign thyroid nodule (not recorded which). Some clones in this sample may be carry-over from other donors' samples.

This clone was picked up a small number of times. A read error may account for a junction end that differs from germline. The chain uses TRBV28 and TRBJ1-2, with D uncertain. Germline V gene data show CDR1 as MDHEN and CDR2 as SYDVKM. CDR3 length: 14 amino acids. CDR3 bases: TGTGCCAGCAGTAGTTTGACATGCAACTATTGCTACACCTTC. This codes for CASSSLTCNYCYTF.

This clone is termed medium-sized. The chain carries TRBV6-1 and TRBJ1-6, with unresolved D. Between the trimmed V and J ends, which lost 1 base and 5 bases, there was a span of 9 bases. The CDR3 is made up of 15 amino acids. Germline V lookup: CDR1 MNHNS, CDR2 SASEGT. The DNA of the CDR3 is TGTGCCAGCAGTGAAGAGGGCACGAATAATTCACCCCTCCACTTT. It codes for CASSEEGTNNSPLHF.